The 6 T cell receptor beta chains in this list originate from one sample, sequenced in a study of Ad26.COV2.S vaccination and SARS-CoV-2 variants. Described treatment: around 19 received Ad26.COV2.S at low or high dose, single or two shots; several received placebo; per-sample allocation not given. On day 63 after the first injection, vaccine and placebo recipients gave samples. The repertoire was sequenced with immunoSEQ multiplex PCR; TCRdb's copy has only in-frame clones and lacks some. The table lists about 680,000 clones, roughly 90% of them singletons. The sample here was peripheral blood, taken in a trial of Ad26.COV2.S vaccine versus placebo. These TCRs come from a person aged 18-60 years who received the Ad26.COV2.S COVID-19 vaccine or a placebo.

A few counts support this clone. The genes are TRBV4-3 and TRBJ1-5, with a tentative D call TRBD1 (6 bases). Germline V gene sequence: CDR1 LGHNA, CDR2 YSLEER. This CDR3 has 16 amino acids. V dropped 4 bases and J dropped 7 bases, with 20 bases sitting between them. DNA for the CDR3: TGCGCCAGCAGCCCCACATTGCGACAGGAGCGGCAGCCCCAGCATTTT. It yields the protein CASSPTLRQERQPQHF.

This rearrangement joins TRBV15 to TRBJ1-1; D uncertain. In germline, CDR1 is LNHNV, CDR2 YYDKDF (reference sequence). There are 14 residues in the CDR3. V was trimmed by 3 bases and J by 0 bases, leaving 8 bases between them. The CDR3 nucleotides read TGTGCCACCAGCAGCTTTACAGTGAACACTGAAGCTTTCTTT. It encodes CATSSFTVNTEAFF. The variable domain in full, with the rest retrieved from reference TRBV15 and TRBJ1-1, is DAMVIQNPRYQVTQFGKPVTLSCSQTLNHNVMYWYQQKSSQAPKLLFHYYDKDFNNEADTPDNFQSRRPNTSFCFLDIRSPGLGDTAMYLCATSSFTVNTEAFFGQGTRLTVV.

This clone has only a few counts. This rearrangement joins TRBV5-5 to TRBJ1-5; no reliable D call. V lost 0 bases and J 7 bases, leaving 14 bases between the germline ends. Germline V lookup: CDR1 SGHKS, CDR2 YYEKEE (reference sequence). The CDR3 totals 15 residues. CDR3 region: CASSLAAGYGQPQHF. DNA of the CDR3: TGTGCCAGCAGCTTGGCCGCTGGGTATGGCCAGCCCCAGCATTTT.

The rearrangement uses TRBV15 and TRBJ2-2; perhaps TRBD2 as D (7 bases). V dropped 0 bases and J dropped 2 bases, with 13 bases sitting between them. Looked up from germline, CDR1 is LNHNV and CDR2 is YYDKDF (reference sequence). The CDR3 spans 17 residues. The CDR3: CATSRDIRGANTGELFF. CDR3 nucleotide sequence: TGTGCCACCAGCAGAGATATTCGGGGGGCAAACACCGGGGAGCTGTTTTTT.

In regard to this clone: Other DNA sequences from this sample encode an identical CDR3 as well. The V and J genes are TRBV10-3 and TRBJ1-2; D remains ambiguous. This CDR3 spans 11 amino acids. Per germline, CDR1 ENHRY and CDR2 SYGVKD. The V gene lost 9 bases and the J gene lost 8 bases, with 13 bases spanning the gap. As DNA, the CDR3 is TGTGCCATATCTCCGACTACGGGCTACACCTTC. Its translation: CAISPTTGYTF.

The chain uses TRBV25-1 and TRBJ2-1; D is possibly TRBD1 or TRBD2 (6 bases each). The V end was cut by 2 bases, the J end by 2 bases, with 13 bases between. Per germline, CDR1 MGHDK and CDR2 SYGVNS. This CDR3 contains 16 residues. CDR3 region: CASSEGGGNPYNEQFF. The CDR3, as DNA: TGTGCCAGCAGTGAAGGAGGGGGGAACCCCTACAATGAGCAGTTCTTC.